A single sample is the source of the 12 T cell receptor beta chains below, sequenced in a study of blood T cell repertoires in COVID-19. Generated by immunoSEQ multiplex PCR, the TCRdb table keeps only in-frame clones and is missing some. This table has some 170,000 clones, approximately 90% appearing once. Sample: peripheral blood. The receptors were sampled from a woman aged 45-65 years with acute or convalescent COVID-19.

This clone was seen only once. V is TRBV24-1 and J is TRBJ1-1; D not resolved. Germline-derived CDR1 and CDR2 are KGHDR and SFDVKD. V was shortened by 3 bases and J by 7 bases, with 11 bases between the two germline ends. The CDR3 extends over 13 amino acids. The CDR3 region is CATSDPDRGEAFF. In DNA form, the CDR3 reads TGTGCCACCAGTGATCCGGACCGGGGTGAAGCTTTCTTT.

The chain carries TRBV19 and TRBJ1-1; 8 positions match TRBD1. The J segment lost 2 bases and the V segment lost 5 bases, leaving 4 bases of the junction unmatched. The CDR3 is made up of 14 amino acids. Germline lookup yields CDR1 LNHDA and CDR2 SQIVND (reference sequence). The CDR3 loop reads CASSVTGGNTEAFF. CDR3 DNA: TGTGCCAGTAGTGTTACAGGGGGTAACACTGAAGCTTTCTTT. The full variable domain, completed using reference TRBV19 and TRBJ1-1, is DGGITQSPKYLFRKEGQNVTLSCEQNLNHDAMYWYRQDPGQGLRLIYYSQIVNDFQKGDIAEGYSVSREKKESFPLTVTSAQKNPTAFYLCASSVTGGNTEAFFGQGTRLTVV.

The chain combines TRBV7-8 with TRBJ1-2, with 7 bases identical to TRBD1. This CDR3 region has 15 residues. Germline assignment: CDR1 SGHVS and CDR2 FQNEAQ. The J segment lost 8 bases and the V segment lost 1 base, leaving 10 bases of the junction unmatched. As DNA, the CDR3 is TGTGCCAGCAGCTTAGATCGTGACAGGGAACACGGCTACACCTTC. As protein: CASSLDRDREHGYTF.

The CDR3 coding sequence is TGTGCCAGTAGTATGGCAGACATCACTGAAGCTTTCTTT. Amino acid sequence: CASSMADITEAFF. The rearrangement links TRBV19 to TRBJ1-1, with D hard to call. Trimming removed 3 bases from V and 4 bases from J, with 9 bases in between. Germline V gives CDR1 LNHDA, CDR2 SQIVND (reference sequence). The CDR3 length is 13 residues.

V is TRBV4-1 and J is TRBJ2-1; 8 positions agree with TRBD2. CDR1 and CDR2 from the germline V gene are MGHRA and YSYEKL. The CDR3 is 19 residues long. V shed 0 bases, J shed 5 bases, and the junction held 15 bases outside the gene matches. CDR3 nucleotides: TGCGCCAGCAGCCAAGATGTCCGGGGGCCAGCGGGGGCCAACAATGAGCAGTTCTTC. As protein: CASSQDVRGPAGANNEQFF.

The chain has TRBV15 and TRBJ1-3; D call uncertain. Germline values: CDR1 LNHNV, CDR2 YYDKDF (reference sequence). Trimming stripped 2 bases from V and 1 base from J, with 9 bases between. The CDR3 is 15 residues long. CDR3 in amino acids: CATSRPGNSGNTIYF. CDR3 in DNA: TGTGCCACCAGCAGACCAGGAAATTCTGGAAACACCATATATTTT.

The V and J genes are TRBV30 and TRBJ1-5; D ambiguous. From germline, CDR1 is GTSNPN and CDR2 SVGIG (reference sequence). Trimming took 1 base from V and 5 from J, leaving 12 bases between them. The CDR3 spans 14 residues. The CDR3: CAWSAHPQYQPQHF. The CDR3 DNA follows: TGTGCCTGGAGTGCTCACCCACAATATCAGCCCCAGCATTTT. The full variable domain, rest sourced from reference TRBV30 and TRBJ1-5, is SQTIHQWPATLVQPVGSPLSLECTVEGTSNPNLYWYRQAAGRGLQLLFYSVGIGQISSEVPQNLSASRPQDRQFILSSKKLLLSDSGFYLCAWSAHPQYQPQHFGDGTRLSIL.

This chain connects TRBV2 to TRBJ1-1; TRBD1 matches 8 bases. Per the germline V gene, CDR1 is SNHLY and CDR2 is FYNNEI. This CDR3 is 16 amino acids long. With V trimmed by 6 bases and J by 0 bases, 9 bases remained unmatched. The CDR3 spells CASRRTGGPMNTEAFF. DNA of the CDR3: TGTGCCAGCAGGCGTACAGGGGGGCCCATGAACACTGAAGCTTTCTTT. Combining the CDR3 with reference TRBV2 and TRBJ1-1 gives the whole variable domain EPEVTQTPSHQVTQMGQEVILRCVPISNHLYFYWYRQILGQKVEFLVSFYNNEISEKSEIFDDQFSVERPDGSNFTLKIRSTKLEDSAMYFCASRRTGGPMNTEAFFGQGTRLTVV.

This sequence joins TRBV11-3 and TRBJ2-3, with TRBD2 matching 7 bases. CDR3 length: 15 residues. The J segment lost 2 bases and the V segment lost 5 bases, leaving 7 bases of the junction unmatched. CDR1 SGHNT and CDR2 YENEEA come from the germline V gene. CDR3 in amino acids: CASSRGVLNTDTQYF. CDR3 in DNA: TGTGCCAGCAGCCGGGGGGTCCTTAACACAGATACGCAGTATTTT.

The rearrangement joins TRBV11-2 to TRBJ2-2, with 7 bases lining up with TRBD1. Germline V CDR1 and CDR2: SGHAT, FQNNGV. The CDR3 loop spans 16 amino acids. The J segment lost 0 bases and the V segment lost 5 bases, leaving 6 bases of the junction unmatched. The CDR3 coding sequence is TGTGCCAGCAGCCAACAGGGGCCCGCGAACACCGGGGAGCTGTTTTTT. This codes for CASSQQGPANTGELFF.

This clone appeared a single time. The rearrangement links TRBV3-1 (or the pseudogene TRBV3-2) to TRBJ2-7; D possibly corresponds to TRBD2 (6 bases). This CDR3 contains 16 residues. Trimming took 2 bases from V and 1 from J, leaving 15 bases between them. Germline V lookup: CDR1 LGHDT, CDR2 YNNKEL (reference sequence). CDR3: CASSQSLPGESYEQYF. CDR3 nucleotide sequence: TGTGCCAGCAGCCAAAGCCTGCCGGGGGAGTCCTACGAGCAGTACTTC.

Only one count was recorded for this clone. This sequence joins TRBV5-4 and TRBJ2-3; the match to TRBD1 covers 7 bases. There are 14 residues in the CDR3. V was clipped by 4 bases and J by 2 bases; unmatched bases: 4. Looked up from germline, CDR1 is SGHNT and CDR2 is YYREEE (reference sequence). This CDR3 reads CASSGGQHTDTQYF. CDR3 in DNA: TGTGCCAGCAGCGGGGGACAGCACACAGATACGCAGTATTTT.